Sequencing of this TCR beta chain was carried out in a study of neoadjuvant anti-PD-1 for oral cavity cancer. Patients were newly diagnosed with stage II-IVA oral cavity squamous cell carcinoma without prior systemic or radiation treatment. Patients had HPV-negative, locally advanced oral cavity squamous cell carcinoma. TCRdb keeps only in-frame clones here, not all; method: immunoSEQ multiplex PCR. This sample has over 10,000 clones, with about 60% found just once. Per the germline V gene, CDR1 is SGHRS and CDR2 is YFSETQ. CDR3 size: 18 residues. V lost 1 base to trimming and J lost 0 bases, with 14 bases between them.

Sequenced material: PBMCs, taken before nivolumab (anti-PD-1) treatment. The chain links TRBV5-1 to TRBJ2-6; D perhaps matches TRBD1 (5 bases). The sequence was obtained from a person aged 40 to 85 with oral cavity squamous cell carcinoma. The CDR3 reads CASSLFVTANSGANVLTF. The CDR3 region has the DNA TGCGCCAGCAGCTTGTTTGTGACAGCCAACTCTGGGGCCAACGTCCTGACTTTC.